This T cell receptor beta chain was documented in a study of Ad26.COV2.S vaccination and SARS-CoV-2 variants. For the study at large: The donor participated in the COV1001 trial, in its Ad26.COV2.S arm. Regarding the study as a whole: For non-spike TCRs, breadth in vaccine recipients resembled that in placebo recipients.

The protocol was immunoSEQ multiplex PCR, while the TCRdb copy is restricted to in-frame clones and leaves out a portion. Among 400,000 to 450,000 clones listed, 80% to 95% were seen once. The CDR3 extends over 18 amino acids. Germline V lookup: CDR1 SGHVS, CDR2 FNYEAQ. V was cut by 2 bases and J by 3 bases, with 19 bases left in between. As for this clone: What it binds is unknown.

Treatment denoted: roughly 20 received Ad26.COV2.S at low or high dose, single or two shots; several received placebo; per-sample allocation not given. Day 63 after the first injection of vaccine or placebo was the sampling time. It was an adult aged 18-55 years in Boston who was the donor. The sequencing here drew on peripheral blood, taken in a trial of Ad26.COV2.S vaccine versus placebo. The chain couples TRBV7-6 to TRBJ2-2, with D possibly TRBD1 on 5 matching bases. The sequence derives from a person aged 18-60 years who received the Ad26.COV2.S COVID-19 vaccine or a placebo. The CDR3 region has the DNA TGTGCCAGCAGCTTAATTGGTGGGCAGGGTGGGGACACCGGGGAGCTGTTTTTT. Translation: CASSLIGGQGGDTGELFF. The full variable domain, its missing parts supplied by reference TRBV7-6 and TRBJ2-2, is GAGVSQSPRYKVTKRGQDVALRCDPISGHVSLYWYRQALGQGPEFLTYFNYEAQQDKSGLPNDRFSAERPEGSISTLTIQRTEQRDSAMYRCASSLIGGQGGDTGELFFGEGSRLTVL.